This T cell receptor (beta chain) was identified during a study of shared clonotypes between healthy human individuals. CDR1 and CDR2 (germline): SGHRS, YFSETQ. The CDR3 runs 17 residues. V gave up 3 bases and J gave up 3 bases; unmatched junction bases: 12. Worth noting for this clone: The antigen remains unidentified.

Profiling relied on immunoSEQ multiplex PCR, and the TCRdb table lists in-frame clones only, not all of them. The sample contains roughly 2.5 million clones, around 94% of which appear only once. Points from the study as a whole: Generation probabilities of non-shared clonotypes were lower (relative to those shared by all four donors).

The specimen was naive CD4+ T cells sorted from blood. The subset here: CD45RA+ positively selected. This TCR derives from a young man in good health. The rearrangement uses TRBV5-1 and TRBJ2-7; 10 bases line up with TRBD2. CDR3 sequence: CASSSLGAGGRDYEQYF. CDR3 bases: TGCGCCAGCAGCTCTCTAGGAGCGGGGGGGCGAGACTACGAGCAGTACTTC.